This TCR beta chain was documented in a study of CD8 T cells in ankylosing spondylitis. The CDR3 extends over 13 amino acids. This clonotype has at least ten counts. TCRdb re-called the 5' RACE reads with MiXCR, one entry per CDR3 protein. The sample yields 30,000 to 40,000 distinct CDR3 sequences, less than 4% seen once. Sequenced: blood, either unsorted or a sorted T cell fraction (not recorded which). The chain employs TRBV21-1 and TRBJ2-1; the D call TRBD1 from the table was never checked on the DNA. TRBV21-1 is flagged as a pseudogene. The receptor was derived from a male donor with ankylosing spondylitis or in good health (not recorded which). CDR3 amino acids: CASSGDRVNEQFF. DNA of the CDR3: TGTGCCAGCAGCGGGGACAGGGTCAATGAGCAGTTCTTC.